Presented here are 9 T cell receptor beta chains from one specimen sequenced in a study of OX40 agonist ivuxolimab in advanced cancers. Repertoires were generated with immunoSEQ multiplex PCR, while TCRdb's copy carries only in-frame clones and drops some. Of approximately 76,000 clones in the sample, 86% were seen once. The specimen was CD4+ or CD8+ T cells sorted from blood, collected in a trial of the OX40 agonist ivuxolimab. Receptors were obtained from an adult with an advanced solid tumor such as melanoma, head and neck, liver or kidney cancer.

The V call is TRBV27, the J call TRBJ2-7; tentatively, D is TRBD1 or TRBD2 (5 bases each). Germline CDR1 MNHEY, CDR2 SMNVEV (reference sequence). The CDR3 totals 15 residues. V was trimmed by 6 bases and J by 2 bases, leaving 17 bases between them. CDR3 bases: TGTGCCAGCAGGCCCACCGGGACCTCCCCCTACGAGCAGTACTTC. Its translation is CASRPTGTSPYEQYF.

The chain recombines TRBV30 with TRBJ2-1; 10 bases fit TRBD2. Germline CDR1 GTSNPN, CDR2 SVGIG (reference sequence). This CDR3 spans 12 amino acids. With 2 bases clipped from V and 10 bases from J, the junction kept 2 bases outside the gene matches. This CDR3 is CAWSSSGGEQFF. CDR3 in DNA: TGTGCCTGGAGTAGTAGCGGGGGGGAGCAGTTCTTC.

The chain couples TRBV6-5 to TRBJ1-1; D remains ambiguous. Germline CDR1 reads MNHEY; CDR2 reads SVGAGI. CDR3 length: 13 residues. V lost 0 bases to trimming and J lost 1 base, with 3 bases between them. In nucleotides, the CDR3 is TGTGCCAGCAGTTACTCAGCGAACACTGAAGCTTTCTTT. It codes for CASSYSANTEAFF.

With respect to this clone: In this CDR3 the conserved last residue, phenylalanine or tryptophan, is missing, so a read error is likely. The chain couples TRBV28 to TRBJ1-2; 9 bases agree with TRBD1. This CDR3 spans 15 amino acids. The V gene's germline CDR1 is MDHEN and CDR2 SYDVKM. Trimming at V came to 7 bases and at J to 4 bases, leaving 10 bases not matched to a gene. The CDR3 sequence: CASNPRDRESYGYTL. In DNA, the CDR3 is TGTGCCAGCAATCCCCGGGACAGGGAATCCTATGGCTACACCCTC.

The CDR3 DNA reads as TGTGCCAGCTCACCAAGGGGTATCACTGAAGCTTTCTTT. Translating gives CASSPRGITEAFF. The chain is built from TRBV18 and TRBJ1-1; D may be TRBD1 (5 bases). The V and J ends lost 2 bases and 4 bases respectively, with 8 bases between them. Per the germline V gene, CDR1 is KGHSH and CDR2 is LQKENI. The CDR3 consists of 13 residues.

The CDR3 sequence is CASARWTGEKLFF. The CDR3, as DNA: TGTGCCAGCGCCCGCTGGACAGGTGAAAAACTGTTTTTT. The chain joins TRBV28 to TRBJ1-4, with 7 bases lining up with TRBD1. The CDR3 is made up of 13 amino acids. The trim removed 8 bases at V and 7 bases at J, leaving 7 bases unmatched. Germline-derived CDR1 and CDR2 are MDHEN and SYDVKM.

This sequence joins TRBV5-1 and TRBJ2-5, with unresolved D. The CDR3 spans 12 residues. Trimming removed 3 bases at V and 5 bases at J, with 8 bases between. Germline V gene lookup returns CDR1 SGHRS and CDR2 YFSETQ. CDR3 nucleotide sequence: TGCGCCAGCAGCTCGTCCCAGGAGACCCAGTACTTC. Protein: CASSSSQETQYF.

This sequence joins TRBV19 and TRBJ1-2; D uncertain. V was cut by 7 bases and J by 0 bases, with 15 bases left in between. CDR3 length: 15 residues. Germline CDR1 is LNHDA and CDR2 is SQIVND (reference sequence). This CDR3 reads CASTTYQTANYGYTF. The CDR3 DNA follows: TGTGCCAGTACCACTTACCAGACCGCTAACTATGGCTACACCTTC. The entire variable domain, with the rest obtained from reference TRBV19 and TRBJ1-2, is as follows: DGGITQSPKYLFRKEGQNVTLSCEQNLNHDAMYWYRQDPGQGLRLIYYSQIVNDFQKGDIAEGYSVSREKKESFPLTVTSAQKNPTAFYLCASTTYQTANYGYTFGSGTRLTVV.

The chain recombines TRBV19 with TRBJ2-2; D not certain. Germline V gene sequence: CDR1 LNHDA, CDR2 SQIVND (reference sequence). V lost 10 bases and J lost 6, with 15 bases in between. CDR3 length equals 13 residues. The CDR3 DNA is TGTGCCACTTCGACCCTTACCGCCGGGGAGCTGTTTTTT. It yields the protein CATSTLTAGELFF.